This TCR beta chain was captured by sequencing in a study of T cells expressing NK-cell markers. TCRdb re-called the 5' RACE reads and shows each CDR3 protein once, DNA omitted. This listing includes 400,000 or so distinct CDR3 sequences. Germline CDR1 and CDR2: SGHAT and FQNNGV. CDR3 length: 15 amino acids. Sequencing was done on a sample of blood T cells: a sorted CD56 or NKG2C T cell subset, CD4+ or CD8+ T cells, or bulk PBMC T cells (not recorded which). This chain links TRBV11-2 with TRBJ1-2; the D call of TRBD1 rests on TCRdb alone, since no DNA is present to check it. The origin of this receptor is a woman in her forties or fifties in good health. CDR3 sequence: CASSAGTGGQGGYTF.